A selection of T cell receptor beta chains follows, all from one sample in a study of graft-versus-host responses after intestinal transplantation. Profiled with immunoSEQ multiplex PCR; TCRdb holds only in-frame clones, not every one. In the table there are 7,000 or so clones, approximately 25% of which are singletons. The sample in question was alloreactive CD8+ T cells from a mixed lymphocyte reaction culture, obtained before transplantation. The receptors originated from a human patient who was an organ donor for intestinal transplantation. CDR3s include the opening cysteine and the closing phenylalanine or tryptophan. The D gene is left open where the match is weak. A clone size is listed for some rows: how often the clone was seen (once, few, many), or a class if it is expanded.

v_gene,j_gene,d_gene,abundance,CDR3aa,CDR3nt
TRBV7-6,TRBJ1-1,-,-,CASSSIGGGEAFF,TGTGCCAGCAGCTCAATAGGGGGGGGTGAAGCTTTCTTT
TRBV11-2,TRBJ2-1,-,few,CASSLSVSLNEQFF,TGTGCCAGCAGCTTAAGCGTTAGTCTCAATGAGCAGTTCTTC
TRBV6-1,TRBJ2-7,-,few,CASSEYSGGTAYEQYF,TGTGCCAGCAGTGAATATTCGGGGGGGACAGCCTACGAGCAGTACTTC
TRBV7-9,TRBJ1-1,-,-,CASSLRGETEAFF,TGTGCCAGCAGCTTAAGAGGGGAGACTGAAGCTTTCTTT
TRBV5-6,TRBJ2-6,-,once,CASSSLIIWYTGANVLTF,TGTGCCAGCAGCTCCTTAATAATCTGGTATACTGGGGCCAACGTCCTGACTTTC
TRBV6-6,TRBJ2-2,-,once,CASTDNTGELFF,TGTGCCAGCACCGATAACACCGGGGAGCTGTTTTTT
TRBV6-9,TRBJ1-4,TRBD1,-,CASSPRDRSFNEKLFF,TGTGCCAGCAGTCCCCGGGACAGATCTTTTAATGAAAAACTGTTTTTT
TRBV4-3,TRBJ1-5,TRBD1,few,CASSHPWTGRDQPQHF,TGCGCCAGCAGCCACCCATGGACAGGGAGGGATCAGCCCCAGCATTTT
TRBV9,TRBJ2-2,-,-,CASSLRQEHRGAVF,TGTGCCAGCAGCCTTCGACAGGAACACCGGGGAGCTGTTTTT
TRBV4-2,TRBJ1-6,-,-,CASSPGGRDALHF,TGTGCCAGCAGCCCCGGGGGCCGGGACGCCCTCCACTTT
TRBV7-2,TRBJ1-1,TRBD1,few,CASSPGTGMVTQAFF,TGTGCCAGCAGCCCGGGGACAGGGATGGTTACTCAAGCTTTCTTT
TRBV7-3,TRBJ1-1,-,-,CASSLSPGRGLTEAFF,TGTGCCAGCAGCTTAAGTCCGGGGAGGGGCCTCACTGAAGCTTTCTTT
TRBV6-8,TRBJ2-7,-,-,CASSYVSLPYEQYF,TGTGCCAGCAGTTACGTTTCCTTACCCTACGAGCAGTACTTC
TRBV14,TRBJ1-1,TRBD1,few,CASSHTGALEAFF,TGTGCCAGCAGCCACACAGGGGCCCTTGAAGCTTTCTTT
TRBV6-5,TRBJ2-7,TRBD2,-,CASSFGTTYEQYF,TGTGCCAGCAGTTTCGGGACTACGTACGAGCAGTACTTC
TRBV7-3,TRBJ2-2,-,-,CASSLWDLGNTGELFF,TGTGCCAGCAGCTTGTGGGACTTGGGGAACACCGGGGAGCTGTTTTTT
TRBV6-4,TRBJ2-7,-,-,CASSYAYEQYF,TGTGCCAGCAGTTATGCCTACGAGCAGTACTTC
TRBV10-3,TRBJ2-1,-,-,CAISESIRRSSYNEQFF,TGTGCCATCAGTGAGTCGATCCGTAGAAGCTCCTACAATGAGCAGTTCTTC
TRBV27,TRBJ2-3,TRBD1,-,CASSLSGGGYTQYF,TGTGCCAGCAGTTTATCAGGGGGCGGATATACGCAGTATTTT
TRBV6-5,TRBJ2-1,TRBD1,-,CASSERDRVNEQFF,TGTGCCAGCAGTGAACGGGACAGGGTTAATGAGCAGTTCTTC
TRBV11-2,TRBJ2-7,TRBD1,-,CASSSTRDSLYEQYF,TGTGCCAGCAGCTCAACCCGGGACAGCCTCTACGAGCAGTACTTC
TRBV6-5,TRBJ2-1,-,-,CASSYSEGNEQFF,TGTGCCAGCAGTTACTCGGAGGGCAATGAGCAGTTCTTC
TRBV4-1,TRBJ2-5,-,few,CASSQASLVETQYF,TGCGCCAGCAGCCAAGCATCTTTGGTAGAGACCCAGTACTTC
TRBV6-9,TRBJ2-7,-,-,CASGYEQYF,TGTGCCAGCGGGTACGAGCAGTACTTC
TRBV7-2,TRBJ2-7,TRBD2,few,CASSLGLADLSYEQYF,TGTGCCAGCAGCCTGGGACTAGCGGATCTCTCCTACGAGCAGTACTTC
TRBV29-1,TRBJ1-1,-,-,CSALGDTWTTEAFF,TGCAGCGCCCTCGGGGACACGTGGACGACTGAAGCTTTCTTT
TRBV7-3,TRBJ2-3,TRBD2,-,CASSLVAGGSDTQYF,TGTGCCAGCAGCTTAGTAGCGGGAGGCTCAGATACGCAGTATTTT
TRBV5-5,TRBJ2-7,-,-,CASSFGGAQEQYF,TGTGCCAGCAGCTTTGGGGGGGCGCAAGAGCAGTACTTC
TRBV5-1,TRBJ2-7,TRBD2,few,CASSLVGGRPPYEQYF,TGTGCCAGCAGCTTGGTGGGCGGGAGGCCCCCCTACGAGCAGTACTTC
TRBV4-3,TRBJ2-3,-,-,CASSQDPWLVNTDTQYF,TGCGCCAGCAGCCAAGATCCTTGGCTAGTAAACACAGATACGCAGTATTTT
TRBV27,TRBJ2-1,TRBD2,few,CASSFMTSGNEQFF,TGTGCCAGCAGTTTTATGACTAGCGGGAATGAGCAGTTCTTC
TRBV7-2,TRBJ1-5,-,-,CASSLEQGAHSNQPQHF,TGTGCCAGCAGCTTAGAACAAGGGGCCCATAGCAATCAGCCCCAGCATTTT
TRBV9,TRBJ1-6,TRBD1,few,CASSAGQFSPNSPLHF,TGTGCCAGCAGCGCGGGACAGTTTAGCCCCAATTCACCCCTCCACTTT
TRBV5-6,TRBJ2-7,TRBD2,-,CASSWGGSYEQYF,TGTGCCAGCAGCTGGGGAGGGAGCTACGAGCAGTACTTC
TRBV5-7,TRBJ2-7,TRBD2,-,CGLAGALSEQYF,TGTGGGCTAGCGGGAGCGCTGAGCGAGCAGTACTTC